The sequence of this T cell receptor beta chain was determined in a study of blood T cells in healthy people across ages (dated by TCRdb to about 2015). About the full investigation: In model experiments, template switching captured roughly one uniquely barcoded TCR beta cDNA molecule for every two T cells. Using deep sequencing normalized with unique cDNA molecular identifiers, the study measured how TCR beta repertoire diversity changes with age. Four age groups were formed from the donors: young (average approximately 16 years), middle-aged (approximately 39), aged (approximately 60) and long-lived (more than 75). To avoid experimental bias, donors of different ages were spread randomly across the sequencing lanes. The study analyzed two additional independent replicas of 1 million unique cDNA reads from the same blood draw for two donors, one aged 18 to 30 and one aged 80 or older.

There are 16 amino acids in the CDR3, from cysteine to phenylalanine inclusive. Solely the CDR3 DNA is kept, with 48 bases framed from the first base. The germline V gene encodes CDR1 LNHNV and CDR2 YYDKDF (reference sequence). V loses 0 bases of germline sequence and J loses 2 bases, and the interval between the two ends is 14 bases. The library was prepared using 5' RACE. Sequencing instrument: Illumina HiSeq 2500. A second PCR of about 7 to 12 cycles was run with a J-beta primer mix and a sample-barcoded 5' primer. Each TCR beta cDNA molecule received a unique molecular identifier from a template-switch 5' adaptor carrying 12 random nucleotides. Each sample yielded at least 2.5 million CDR3-containing paired-end reads. First-strand cDNA synthesis was performed from all RNA using the Mint cDNA synthesis kit, with priming by a TRBC-specific oligonucleotide. After uracil-DNA glycosylase treatment, a first 18-cycle PCR used universal primers M1SS and BC2_uni_R on all cDNA. Under the source paper's analysis protocol: Each sample was normalized by randomly selecting 1 million high-quality reads, each carrying a distinct molecular identifier. Instead of being binned into consensus sequences, reads with shared molecular identifiers were discarded. MiTCR, run with a Q25 quality threshold and the strictest error-elimination algorithm, handled CDR3 identification, clonotype clustering and error correction. A nonparametric unseen species model with Euler transformation was used to estimate lower-bound total TCR beta diversity. TCRdb reworked the public reads: Q25 trimming with fastp, MiXCR clone assembly, productive beta chains retained. A single entry per CDR3 protein holds the most common genes and DNA from its merged rows. TCRdb assigned the V and J calls; the authors' analysis was not used. The sample table shows about 810,000 distinct CDR3 sequences, and roughly 40% are seen once. The ten top clones hold roughly 13% of the sample.

The 40 or so donors, aged 6 to 90 years, were systemically healthy Caucasian individuals from Russia. Each donor gave about 11 milliliters of peripheral blood, drawn into EDTA-treated Vacutainer tubes. Ficoll-Paque density-gradient centrifugation was used to isolate PBMCs, with at least 6 million obtained per sample. Trizol reagent was used to extract total RNA from PBMCs, with at least 6 micrograms per sample. For every donor, an aliquot of PBMCs went through flow cytometry to measure the percentages of naive CD45RAhigh/CD27high T cells. This clonotype was detected once. It has no known antigen specificity. Base quality data are lacking; no much larger clone is found one base away. One read alone makes for weak evidence. Study-wide findings and limitations: Total diversity estimates from one million sequenced T cells were considered lower bounds and underestimates. Because donor CMV infection status was unknown, age-related changes in expanded clonotypes were potentially confounded. Bulk unsorted PBMC profiling prevented conclusive comparison of naive and antigen-experienced compartments. Observed TCR beta diversity per million T cells fell roughly linearly with age, and a significant reduction was already apparent by age approximately 41. The percentage of naive T cells measured by flow cytometry correlated strongly with observed TCR beta diversity. Compared with the aged group, the long-lived group had more naive CD4+ T cells, fewer expanded clones and increased TCR diversity, a pattern suggesting age selection.

Input material: blood. This clonotype was obtained from a man in his late teens or twenties in good health. In this chain, TRBV15 is recombined with TRBJ2-7; the D gene is unclear. The sequenced DNA: TGTGCCACCAGCAGAGATGTTGACACACGTACCTACGAGCAGTACTTC. Its translation is CATSRDVDTRTYEQYF. Beyond the CDR3, the reference TRBV15 and TRBJ2-7 genes provide the residues; the full variable domain reads: DAMVIQNPRYQVTQFGKPVTLSCSQTLNHNVMYWYQQKSSQAPKLLFHYYDKDFNNEADTPDNFQSRRPNTSFCFLDIRSPGLGDTAMYLCATSRDVDTRTYEQYFGPGTRLTVT.